This TCR beta chain was observed in a study of cytomegalovirus exposure and HLA in healthy donors. Broader study findings: One variant, a missense change in DCLRE1C, was linked in a later analysis to TCR beta V- and J-gene trimming. Some segments of the V type, notably TRBV6-2 and TRBV6-3, were excluded as indistinguishable.

Of note for this clone: The antigen is unknown.

Primers included in the PCR were 60 Vbeta and 13 Jbeta primers. Assay: immunoSEQ multiplex PCR; the TCRdb copy retains only in-frame clones and omits some. The table shows some 170,000 clones, with about 83% occurring only once. After removal of 0 bases from V and 8 bases from J, the junction contained 8 bases not matched to a gene. The CDR3 is 16 amino acids. The germline V gene has CDR1 SGHTA and CDR2 FQGNSA. The chain uses TRBV7-2 and TRBJ2-1; 9 bases fit TRBD2. This sequence originates from a woman aged 25-40 years in good health and CMV-seronegative. Sequencing was carried out using PBMCs. CDR3 in amino acids: CASSLAGAGGPHEQFF. CDR3 sequence (DNA): TGTGCCAGCAGCTTAGCCGGGGCGGGGGGGCCCCATGAGCAGTTCTTC.